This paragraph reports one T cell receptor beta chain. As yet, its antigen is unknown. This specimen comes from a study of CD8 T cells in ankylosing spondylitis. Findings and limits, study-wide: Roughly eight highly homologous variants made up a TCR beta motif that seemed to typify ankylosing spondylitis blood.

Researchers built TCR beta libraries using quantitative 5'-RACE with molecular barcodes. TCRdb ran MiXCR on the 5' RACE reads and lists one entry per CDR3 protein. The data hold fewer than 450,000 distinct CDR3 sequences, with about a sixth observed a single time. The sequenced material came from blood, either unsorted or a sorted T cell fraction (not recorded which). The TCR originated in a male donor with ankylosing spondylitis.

The CDR3 DNA reads TGTGCCAGCAGCTTGACAGGGGGCTTTTCTTCCGAGCAGTACTTC. This sequence encodes CASSLTGGFSSEQYF. This rearrangement joins TRBV7-9 to TRBJ2-7; TRBD1 matches at 10 bases. The CDR3 is 15 amino acids. Per the germline V gene, CDR1 is SEHNR and CDR2 is FQNEAQ (reference sequence). The V gene end was trimmed by 3 bases and the J gene end by 6 bases; junction bases not matched to a gene: 8. Complete variable domain (other parts from reference TRBV7-9 and TRBJ2-7): DTGVSQNPRHKITKRGQNVTFRCDPISEHNRLYWYRQTLGQGPEFLTYFQNEAQLEKSRLLSDRFSAERPKGSFSTLEIQRTEQGDSAMYLCASSLTGGFSSEQYFGPGTRLTVT.